The sequence of this TCR beta chain was determined in a study of cytomegalovirus exposure and HLA in healthy donors. CDR1 and CDR2 from the germline V gene are SGHRS and YFSETQ. V was clipped by 4 bases and J by 5 bases; unmatched bases: 5. The CDR3 is made up of 13 amino acids. Use of 60 Vbeta and 13 Jbeta primers characterized the PCR. Sequencing used immunoSEQ multiplex PCR; TCRdb keeps in-frame clones, though not all of them. The sample has roughly 110,000 clones; approximately 85% are singletons. The genes are TRBV5-1 and TRBJ1-2, with 7 nucleotides matching TRBD1. Sequencing was carried out using PBMCs. The sequence came from a man aged 45-65 years in good health and CMV-seronegative. The CDR3 DNA sequence: TGCGCCAGCAGCCCCGGACAGGTATATGGCTACACCTTC. Translating gives CASSPGQVYGYTF.